Shown below are 17 T cell receptor beta chains from a single sample sequenced in a study of OX40 agonist ivuxolimab in advanced cancers. Sequenced by immunoSEQ multiplex PCR; TCRdb stores in-frame clones only, minus some. The table lists roughly 66,000 clones, 82% of them singletons. Material: CD4+ or CD8+ T cells sorted from blood, obtained in a trial of the OX40 agonist ivuxolimab. These receptors were collected from an adult with an advanced solid tumor such as melanoma, head and neck, liver or kidney cancer.

This clone appeared a few times. The chain has TRBV5-4 and TRBJ2-5, with 9 bases aligning to TRBD2. This CDR3 contains 12 residues. The V segment lost 9 bases and the J segment 4 bases; nucleotides outside the gene matches: 4. The germline CDR1 and CDR2 sequences are SGHNT and YYREEE (reference sequence). For the CDR3, the DNA is TGTGCCATCGCGCGGGGGGGAGAGACCCAGTACTTC. It yields the protein CAIARGGETQYF.

V is TRBV11-2 and J is TRBJ2-5; perhaps D is TRBD1 or TRBD2 (5 bases each). CDR1 SGHAT and CDR2 FQNNGV come from the germline V gene. The CDR3 runs to 12 residues. Trimming left V 3 bases short and J 5 bases short, with 7 bases between. CDR3 sequence reads: CASSLGVETQYF. Here the CDR3 DNA reads TGTGCCAGCAGCTTGGGGGTGGAGACCCAGTACTTC.

The V and J genes are TRBV6-6 and TRBJ1-5; TRBD1 matches at 11 bases. Losses at the gene ends were 7 bases for V and 1 base for J; bases not matched to a gene: 6. CDR3 length: 16 amino acids. Germline V gives CDR1 MNHNY, CDR2 SVGAGI (reference sequence). CDR3 loop: CASTGQGAASNQPQHF. For the CDR3, the DNA is TGTGCCAGCACCGGACAGGGGGCGGCGAGCAATCAGCCCCAGCATTTT.

The chain has TRBV28 and TRBJ1-2; tentative D call: TRBD1 (6 bases). V lost 6 bases, J lost 2 bases, and 13 bases lay in between. The CDR3 has 14 residues. Germline V lookup: CDR1 MDHEN, CDR2 SYDVKM. CDR3 sequence: CASRTGGANYGYTF. For the CDR3, the DNA is TGTGCCAGCAGGACAGGAGGGGCAAACTATGGCTACACCTTC.

This rearrangement joins TRBV6-5 to TRBJ2-2; TRBD1 agrees at 12 bases. The CDR3 contains 15 residues. The germline V gene has CDR1 MNHEY and CDR2 SVGAGI. Trimming cost V 7 bases and J 7 bases; bases outside gene matches: 7. The CDR3 loop reads CASTRDRGLIGELFF. DNA for the CDR3: TGTGCCAGCACCCGGGACAGGGGGCTTATCGGGGAGCTGTTTTTT.

V gene TRBV15 combines with J gene TRBJ2-1, with 13 bases matching TRBD2. V gave up 0 bases and J gave up 4 bases; unmatched junction bases: 9. The germline CDR1 and CDR2 sequences are LNHNV and YYDKDF (reference sequence). This CDR3 region has 19 residues. CDR3 nucleotide sequence: TGTGCCACCAGCAGAGATAGACTAGCGGGGGGTCAACAATACAATGAGCAGTTCTTC. It yields the protein CATSRDRLAGGQQYNEQFF. Combining the CDR3 with reference TRBV15 and TRBJ2-1 gives the whole variable domain DAMVIQNPRYQVTQFGKPVTLSCSQTLNHNVMYWYQQKSSQAPKLLFHYYDKDFNNEADTPDNFQSRRPNTSFCFLDIRSPGLGDTAMYLCATSRDRLAGGQQYNEQFFGPGTRLTVL.

V is TRBV9 and J is TRBJ2-1; 7 nucleotides align to TRBD1. Trimming at V came to 2 bases and at J to 3 bases, leaving 5 bases not matched to a gene. CDR3 size: 15 residues. Germline V gives CDR1 SGDLS, CDR2 YYNGEE. CDR3 DNA sequence: TGTGCCAGCAGCGTTGACAGGGCTATCTACAATGAGCAGTTCTTC. It is translated as CASSVDRAIYNEQFF.

J is TRBJ1-2 and V is TRBV28, with 7 positions matching TRBD1. V lost 4 bases and J lost 3; bases outside the gene matches: 8. This CDR3 has 15 amino acids. Looked up from germline, CDR1 is MDHEN and CDR2 is SYDVKM. CDR3 in amino acids: CASSSDRSAHYGYTF. Here the CDR3 DNA reads TGTGCCAGCAGTTCGGACAGGAGTGCACACTATGGCTACACCTTC.

V gene TRBV6-6 combines with J gene TRBJ1-2; D remains ambiguous. Trimming removed 0 bases at V and 5 bases at J, with 10 bases between. Germline V gene lookup returns CDR1 MNHNY and CDR2 SVGAGI (reference sequence). The CDR3 covers 14 residues. The CDR3 protein is CASSYSIIGYGYTF. In DNA, the CDR3 is TGTGCCAGCAGTTACTCGATCATCGGGTATGGCTACACCTTC.

This clone was recorded only once. The rearrangement links TRBV7-3 to TRBJ2-5; D might be TRBD1 (6 bases). The assigned J gene may be wrong: the sequence end matches TRBJ2-7 better. The CDR3 has 15 residues. The germline CDR1 and CDR2 sequences are SGHTA and FQGTGA. The CDR3 coding sequence is TGTGCCAGCAGCTCAGCCGGGACACCTCCCTACGAGCAGTACTTC. This gives the protein CASSSAGTPPYEQYF.

The rearrangement links TRBV28 to TRBJ2-7; 9 bases align to TRBD2. The germline V gene encodes CDR1 MDHEN and CDR2 SYDVKM. The CDR3 runs 14 residues. V gave up 7 bases and J gave up 3 bases; unmatched junction bases: 7. The CDR3, as DNA: TGTGCCAGCATTGGGACTAGCCCTTACTACGAGCAGTACTTC. It translates to CASIGTSPYYEQYF.

This rearrangement joins TRBV9 to TRBJ2-5; D is possibly TRBD2 (5 bases). The V end was cut by 0 bases, the J end by 5 bases, with 11 bases between. Germline V lookup: CDR1 SGDLS, CDR2 YYNGEE. The CDR3 has 14 residues. CDR3 in amino acids: CASSVEAGRETQYF. DNA of the CDR3: TGTGCCAGCAGCGTAGAGGCGGGTAGGGAGACCCAGTACTTC.

This clone appeared once. V and J are TRBV19 and TRBJ2-3, with 9 bases aligning to TRBD2. CDR3 length: 16 residues. Trimming cost V 3 bases and J 3 bases; bases outside gene matches: 7. Germline CDR1 is LNHDA and CDR2 is SQIVND (reference sequence). The CDR3 DNA sequence: TGTGCCAGTAGTATGCCCAGCGGGGGGATTACAGATACGCAGTATTTT. It encodes CASSMPSGGITDTQYF. Complete variable domain (other parts from reference TRBV19 and TRBJ2-3): DGGITQSPKYLFRKEGQNVTLSCEQNLNHDAMYWYRQDPGQGLRLIYYSQIVNDFQKGDIAEGYSVSREKKESFPLTVTSAQKNPTAFYLCASSMPSGGITDTQYFGPGTRLTVL.

The CDR3 is CASSPIASGANVLTF. CDR3 coding DNA: TGTGCCAGCAGCCCGATAGCGTCTGGGGCCAACGTCCTGACTTTC. The chain links TRBV7-2 to TRBJ2-6; D possibly corresponds to TRBD2 (5 bases). The germline CDR1 and CDR2 sequences are SGHTA and FQGNSA. V shed 5 bases and J shed 1 base, with 9 bases lying between them. The CDR3 length is 15 residues.

CDR3 in DNA: TGCAGCGGTAGACAGATGAACACTGAAGCTTTCTTT. Encoded protein: CSGRQMNTEAFF. J is TRBJ1-1 and V is TRBV29-1, with D tentatively TRBD1 (5 bases). From germline, CDR1 is SQVTM and CDR2 ANQGSEA. V was cut by 7 bases and J by 0 bases, with 9 bases left in between. This CDR3 is 12 amino acids long.

Only a few counts were recorded for this clone. The rearrangement uses TRBV7-8 and TRBJ2-7; TRBD1 is a possible D gene (5 bases). From germline, CDR1 is SGHVS and CDR2 FQNEAQ. The CDR3 is 16 residues long. Trimming took 2 bases from V and 6 from J, leaving 20 bases between them. The CDR3 spells CASSLRSPREAIEQYV. CDR3 sequence (DNA): TGTGCCAGCAGCTTAAGATCCCCCAGGGAAGCAATCGAGCAGTACGTC.

V and J are TRBV7-2 and TRBJ1-2; D remains ambiguous. CDR1 is SGHTA, CDR2 FQGNSA, per germline. The CDR3 contains 14 residues. Trimming took 5 bases from V and 4 from J, leaving 14 bases between them. The CDR3 coding sequence is TGTGCCAGCAGCCCCAGAATCGGCACCTATGGCTACACCTTC. It translates to CASSPRIGTYGYTF.